Listed here is a single T cell receptor beta chain. The antigen remains unidentified. The length of the CDR3 is 14 residues. V was clipped by 4 bases and J by 6 bases; unmatched bases: 6. Germline CDR1 reads ENHRY; CDR2 reads SYGVKD. It was with a sample-barcoded 5' primer and a J-beta primer mix that a second PCR of roughly 7 to 12 cycles was run. All cDNA molecules were each tagged by a template-switch adaptor with 12 random nucleotides. TCRdb passed the 5' RACE reads through MiXCR, listing each CDR3 protein once. The sample lists 850,000 to 1,100,000 distinct CDR3 sequences; around two fifths were seen once. The study drew donors from healthy Caucasian individuals in Russia aged about 6 to 90. The extraction recovered at least 5 micrograms of total RNA per sample. The data are from a study of blood T cells in healthy people across ages. Whole-study findings and limits: Compared with aged donors, long-lived donors showed fewer expanded clones, suggesting selection.

The receptor's source is a man aged 18 to 35 in good health. The rearrangement uses TRBV10-3 and TRBJ2-1; 7 positions agree with TRBD1. Sequenced material: blood. As DNA, the CDR3 is TGTGCCATCAGTGGGGTCGACAGGGCCAATGAGCAGTTCTTC. Protein: CAISGVDRANEQFF.